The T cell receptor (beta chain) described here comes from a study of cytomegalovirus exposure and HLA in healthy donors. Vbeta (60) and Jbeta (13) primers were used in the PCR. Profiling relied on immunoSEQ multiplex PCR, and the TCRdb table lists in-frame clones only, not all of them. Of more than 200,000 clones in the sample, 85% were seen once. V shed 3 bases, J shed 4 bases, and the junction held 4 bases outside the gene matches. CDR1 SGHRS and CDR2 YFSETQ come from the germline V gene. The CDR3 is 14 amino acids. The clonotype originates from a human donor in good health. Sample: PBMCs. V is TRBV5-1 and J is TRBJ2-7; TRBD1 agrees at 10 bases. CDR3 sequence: CASSWGQGTYEQYF. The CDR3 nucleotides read TGCGCCAGCAGCTGGGGACAGGGGACTTACGAGCAGTACTTC.